This paragraph covers one T cell receptor beta chain sequence. Its antigen is not known. This sample was taken from a study of T cell repertoires in cytomegalovirus infection. At the level of the study: Use of recently identified HLA-C-restricted and well-studied HLA-B-restricted CMV epitopes was part of the study. Public TCR beta signatures indicated both CMV infection and matching HLA type. The study, taken as a whole, reports: Clonotypes of TCR beta that were HLA-C-restricted and CMV-specific dominated the ex vivo response.

TCRdb called the reads again in MiXCR, with one record for every CDR3 protein. Of roughly 150,000 distinct CDR3 sequences listed, more than 30% are singletons. V was trimmed by 5 bases and J by 3 bases, leaving 11 bases between them. The germline CDR1 and CDR2 sequences are SGHTA and FQGNSA. CDR3 length equals 13 residues. The chain carries TRBV7-2 and TRBJ2-7, with TRBD2 as a possible D gene (5 bases). The clonotype was recovered from a human donor in good health (CMV status not recorded). Some clones in this sample may be carry-over from other donors' samples. Material: CD8+ T cells from cultured PBMCs, obtained from culture after CMV antigen stimulation. CDR3 in DNA: TGTGCCAGCAGCCTCGGACTGCACTACGAGCAGTACTTC. It yields the protein CASSLGLHYEQYF.